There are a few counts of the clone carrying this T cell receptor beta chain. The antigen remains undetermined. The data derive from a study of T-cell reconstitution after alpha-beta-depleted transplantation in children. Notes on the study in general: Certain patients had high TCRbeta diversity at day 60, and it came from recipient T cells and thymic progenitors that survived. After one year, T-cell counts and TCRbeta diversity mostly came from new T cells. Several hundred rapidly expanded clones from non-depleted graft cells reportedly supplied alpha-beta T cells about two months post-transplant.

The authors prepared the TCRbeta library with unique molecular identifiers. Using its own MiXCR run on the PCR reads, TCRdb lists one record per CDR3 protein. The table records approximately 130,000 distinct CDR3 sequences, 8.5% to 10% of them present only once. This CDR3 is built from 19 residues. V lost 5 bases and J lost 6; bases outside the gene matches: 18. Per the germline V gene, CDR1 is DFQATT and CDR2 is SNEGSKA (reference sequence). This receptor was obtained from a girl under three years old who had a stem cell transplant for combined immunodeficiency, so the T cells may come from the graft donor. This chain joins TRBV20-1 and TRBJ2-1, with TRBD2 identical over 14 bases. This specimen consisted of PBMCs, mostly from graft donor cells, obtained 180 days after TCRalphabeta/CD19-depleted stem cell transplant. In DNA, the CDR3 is TGCAGTGCTCCTGCTCCGGGACTAGCGGGGGCCTTTGGGGGCAATGAGCAGTTCTTC. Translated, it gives CSAPAPGLAGAFGGNEQFF.